Following are 21 T cell receptor beta chains from one sample sequenced in a study of cytomegalovirus exposure and HLA in healthy donors. Primers: 60 Vbeta forward and 13 Jbeta reverse. Data came from immunoSEQ multiplex PCR; TCRdb stores just in-frame clones and leaves some out. The repertoire includes about 200,000 clones, about 70% of them detected once, and roughly 1.9% sits in the top ten. Sequencing used PBMCs. The receptors were gathered from a woman in her 30s in good health and CMV-seronegative.

The gene calls are TRBV27 and TRBJ1-5; no reliable D call. Trimming stripped 5 bases from V and 0 bases from J, with 5 bases between. Germline-derived CDR1 and CDR2 are MNHEY and SMNVEV (reference sequence). This CDR3 is built from 13 residues. The CDR3 sequence is CASSIHSNQPQHF. The CDR3 nucleotides are TGTGCCAGCAGTATACATAGCAATCAGCCCCAGCATTTT.

This clone was found a few times. V and J are TRBV5-1 and TRBJ2-1, with TRBD2 matching 15 bases. From germline, CDR1 is SGHRS and CDR2 YFSETQ. CDR3 size: 16 residues. The trim removed 6 bases at V and 7 bases at J, leaving 8 bases unmatched. This chain's CDR3 is CASTGLAGGPSNEQFF. Written as DNA, the CDR3 is TGCGCCAGCACAGGACTAGCGGGGGGGCCCAGTAATGAGCAGTTCTTC.

V gene TRBV4-1 combines with J gene TRBJ2-2; 9 bases align to TRBD2. V lost 5 bases to trimming and J lost 7 bases; unmatched junction nucleotides: 8. The germline V gene has CDR1 MGHRA and CDR2 YSYEKL. The CDR3 runs 15 residues. CDR3 bases: TGCGCCAGCAGCTATAGGACTAGCGTCGGCGGGGAGCTGTTTTTT. This translates into CASSYRTSVGGELFF.

The CDR3 nucleotides are TGTGCCAGCAGTTCAGGGGGGAACACTGAAGCTTTCTTT. Translating it yields CASSSGGNTEAFF. This chain links TRBV28 with TRBJ1-1; 7 bases are a match to TRBD1. J was trimmed by 1 base and V by 4 bases; bases with no gene match: 0. The CDR3 has 13 amino acids. Germline lookup yields CDR1 MDHEN and CDR2 SYDVKM.

The chain uses TRBV5-1 and TRBJ2-1; 11 bases agree with TRBD2. Germline V gene data show CDR1 as SGHRS and CDR2 as YFSETQ. The CDR3 covers 16 residues. The J segment lost 0 bases and the V segment lost 5 bases, leaving 4 bases of the junction unmatched. Written as DNA, the CDR3 is TGCGCCAGCAGTACCACTAGCGGGAGCTCCTACAATGAGCAGTTCTTC. This codes for CASSTTSGSSYNEQFF.

The V and J genes are TRBV5-1 and TRBJ1-3; 8 bases match TRBD1. The CDR3 totals 21 residues. The V gene's germline CDR1 is SGHRS and CDR2 YFSETQ. After removal of 0 bases from V and 0 bases from J, the junction contained 17 bases not matched to a gene. CDR3 region: CASSLVPGTGVRPLSGNTIYF. The CDR3 bases are TGCGCCAGCAGCTTGGTTCCCGGGACAGGCGTCAGACCACTCTCTGGAAACACCATATATTTT.

This CDR3 reads CASSPGRAYEQYF. In DNA form, the CDR3 reads TGTGCCAGCAGCCCCGGTCGAGCCTACGAGCAGTACTTC. This chain uses TRBV9 with TRBJ2-7, with D hard to call. Germline V gene lookup returns CDR1 SGDLS and CDR2 YYNGEE. Trimming cost V 4 bases and J 2 bases, with 10 bases left between them. The CDR3 runs to 13 residues.

The V and J genes are TRBV5-6 and TRBJ2-7; the D gene is possibly TRBD2 (6 bases). Germline V CDR1 and CDR2: SGHDT, YYEEEE. The CDR3 has 19 residues. V gave up 0 bases and J gave up 3 bases, with 25 bases separating them. The CDR3 spells CASSLALGQGLGGVYEQYF. CDR3 nucleotides: TGTGCCAGCAGCTTGGCCTTGGGCCAGGGTCTGGGAGGAGTCTACGAGCAGTACTTC.

CDR3: CASSLNPPGTGNNEQFF. CDR3 DNA sequence: TGCGCCAGCAGCCTAAACCCACCAGGGACAGGGAACAATGAGCAGTTCTTC. J is TRBJ2-1 and V is TRBV5-1; TRBD1 agrees at 9 bases. Unmatched junction bases numbered 13, after V lost 4 bases and J lost 5 bases. The CDR3 extends over 17 amino acids. Germline V lookup: CDR1 SGHRS, CDR2 YFSETQ.

This chain joins TRBV27 and TRBJ2-3; 7 bases map to TRBD2. The CDR3 loop spans 16 amino acids. Germline trimming cut 6 bases from V and 0 bases from J; bases unmatched to any gene: 9. The germline V gene encodes CDR1 MNHEY and CDR2 SMNVEV (reference sequence). CDR3: CASRRPTSVSTDTQYF. CDR3 in DNA: TGTGCCAGCAGACGCCCCACTAGCGTAAGCACAGATACGCAGTATTTT.

This chain joins TRBV4-2 and TRBJ1-3; D is unclear. The ends were cut back, 1 base at V and 0 bases at J, with 10 bases in the middle. This CDR3 has 16 residues. The germline CDR1 and CDR2 sequences are LGHNA and YNFKEQ. CDR3 sequence: CASSQGAGFSGNTIYF. CDR3 coding DNA: TGTGCCAGCAGCCAAGGTGCAGGTTTCTCTGGAAACACCATATATTTT.

V and J are TRBV6-1 and TRBJ2-7; D may be TRBD2 (6 bases). This CDR3 has 16 residues. Between the trimmed V and J ends, which lost 0 bases and 0 bases, there was a span of 12 bases. From germline, CDR1 is MNHNS and CDR2 SASEGT. CDR3 nucleotides: TGTGCCAGCAGTGAAGCGCGGCTAGCGTTCTCCTACGAGCAGTACTTC. Translating it yields CASSEARLAFSYEQYF.

This chain connects TRBV11-2 to TRBJ2-5, with 8 nucleotides matching TRBD1. The CDR3 runs to 19 residues. Germline lookup yields CDR1 SGHAT and CDR2 FQNNGV. V dropped 5 bases and J dropped 6; count of bases not matched to a gene: 23. The CDR3 nucleotides are TGTGCCAGCAGCCCCTCGACCTACCTTCAGGCAGGGGGCGAAAAGACCCAGTACTTC. Translated: CASSPSTYLQAGGEKTQYF.

The chain recombines TRBV5-1 with TRBJ2-3, with 8 bases fitting TRBD1. Germline CDR1 and CDR2: SGHRS and YFSETQ. This CDR3 is built from 14 residues. The junction had 5 bases not matched to a gene; V was cut back by 2 bases and J by 6 bases. As DNA, the CDR3 is TGCGCCAGCAGCTTTACAGGGGGTACGGATACGCAGTATTTT. This translates into CASSFTGGTDTQYF. Variable domain in full (rest from reference TRBV5-1 and TRBJ2-3): KAGVTQTPRYLIKTRGQQVTLSCSPISGHRSVSWYQQTPGQGLQFLFEYFSETQRNKGNFPGRFSGRQFSNSRSEMNVSTLELGDSALYLCASSFTGGTDTQYFGPGTRLTVL.

This clone has a single count. The V call is TRBV4-1, the J call TRBJ2-1; D may be TRBD2 (7 bases). Germline V lookup: CDR1 MGHRA, CDR2 YSYEKL. V was clipped by 6 bases and J by 4 bases, with 19 bases between them. The CDR3 covers 16 residues. The CDR3 here is CASRGLGGPRYNEQFF. The CDR3 DNA reads TGCGCCAGCAGGGGACTGGGGGGGCCGCGGTACAATGAGCAGTTCTTC.

The chain employs TRBV7-2 and TRBJ2-7; the match to TRBD2 covers 12 bases. The CDR3 has 16 residues. From germline, CDR1 is SGHTA and CDR2 FQGNSA. The V segment lost 4 bases and the J segment 3 bases; nucleotides outside the gene matches: 7. This CDR3 is CASSSSGGATGYEQYF. CDR3 in DNA: TGTGCCAGCAGCTCTAGCGGGGGGGCAACTGGCTACGAGCAGTACTTC.

V is TRBV18 and J is TRBJ1-2, with 11 positions matching TRBD1. Trimming cost V 6 bases and J 5 bases; bases outside gene matches: 8. Germline CDR1 KGHSH, CDR2 LQKENI. The CDR3 has 15 amino acids. Here the CDR3 DNA reads TGTGCCAGCTCGTTCGGACAGGGGGCTGAGTATGGCTACACCTTC. It encodes CASSFGQGAEYGYTF.

The rearrangement uses TRBV7-6 and TRBJ2-2; D remains ambiguous. V lost 3 bases and J lost 7, with 9 bases in between. The CDR3 runs 13 residues. Germline V gene data show CDR1 as SGHVS and CDR2 as FNYEAQ. The DNA of the CDR3 is TGTGCCAGCAGCTTGTCCATGAGCGGGGAGCTGTTTTTT. Encoded protein: CASSLSMSGELFF.

V usage is TRBV9 and J usage is TRBJ2-3; 11 bases fit TRBD1. The CDR3 covers 17 residues. Germline loops: CDR1 SGDLS, CDR2 YYNGEE. With V trimmed by 4 bases and J by 5 bases, 12 bases remained unmatched. The CDR3 sequence: CASSPRTGTGGGDTQYF. The CDR3 DNA reads TGTGCCAGCAGCCCGAGGACCGGGACAGGGGGAGGAGATACGCAGTATTTT. Full variable domain (outside the CDR3, taken from reference TRBV9 and TRBJ2-3): DSGVTQTPKHLITATGQRVTLRCSPRSGDLSVYWYQQSLDQGLQFLIQYYNGEERAKGNILERFSAQQFPDLHSELNLSSLELGDSALYFCASSPRTGTGGGDTQYFGPGTRLTVL.

V gene TRBV11-1 combines with J gene TRBJ1-2; 9 bases agree with TRBD1. V gave up 4 bases and J gave up 2 bases; unmatched junction bases: 8. The CDR3 is 16 amino acids. The germline V gene has CDR1 SGHAT and CDR2 FQDESV (reference sequence). Written as DNA, the CDR3 is TGTGCCAGCAGCTCGACCTGGGACAGGGAGAACTATGGCTACACCTTC. Its translation is CASSSTWDRENYGYTF.

This clone was recorded a few times. This chain connects TRBV7-6 to TRBJ2-3; 7 nucleotides agree with TRBD2. J gave up 2 bases and V 6 bases, and 11 bases lay outside the gene matches. Germline values: CDR1 SGHVS, CDR2 FNYEAQ. The CDR3 is 16 residues long. This CDR3 is CASSRRDYLYTDTQYF. The CDR3 DNA sequence: TGTGCCAGCAGTCGCCGGGACTACCTATACACAGATACGCAGTATTTT.